The next 20 T cell receptor beta chains were all read from a single sample in a study of cytomegalovirus exposure and HLA in healthy donors. PCR amplification relied on 60 Vbeta primers (plus 13 Jbeta primers). The data were produced by immunoSEQ multiplex PCR, yet TCRdb's version contains in-frame clones alone and is incomplete. The sample includes approximately 120,000 clones, 70% to 80% of them seen just once. Sequencing used PBMCs. The receptors originated from a woman in her thirties or forties in good health and CMV-seropositive.

The rearrangement joins TRBV27 to TRBJ2-1; 16 bases are a match to TRBD2. This CDR3 contains 17 residues. The germline gives CDR1 MNHEY, CDR2 SMNVEV (reference sequence). Trimming took 5 bases from V and 3 from J; bases not matched to a gene: 4. DNA for the CDR3: TGTGCCAGCAGTCCGGGACTAGCGGGGGGGGACTACAATGAGCAGTTCTTC. Amino acid sequence: CASSPGLAGGDYNEQFF.

The chain is built from TRBV9 and TRBJ1-5, with 9 positions matching TRBD1. This CDR3 comprises 15 residues. The V gene end was trimmed by 2 bases and the J gene end by 3 bases; junction bases not matched to a gene: 3. CDR1 and CDR2 (germline): SGDLS, YYNGEE. The chain's CDR3 is CASSVGQGHNQPQHF. CDR3 DNA: TGTGCCAGCAGCGTTGGACAGGGGCACAATCAGCCCCAGCATTTT.

V and J are TRBV29-1 and TRBJ1-2, with 7 bases fitting TRBD1. Germline V gene sequence: CDR1 SQVTM, CDR2 ANQGSEA. Germline trimming cut 5 bases from V and 2 bases from J; bases unmatched to any gene: 2. CDR3 length equals 12 residues. The CDR3 region has the DNA TGCAGCGTTTCGGGACAGAACTATGGCTACACCTTC. It encodes CSVSGQNYGYTF.

The rearrangement uses TRBV5-6 and TRBJ2-7; 7 bases are shared with TRBD1. Germline V gene data show CDR1 as SGHDT and CDR2 as YYEEEE. After removal of 4 bases from V and 0 bases from J, the junction contained 10 bases not matched to a gene. The CDR3 loop spans 16 amino acids. The CDR3 DNA sequence: TGTGCCAGCAGCCCGGAAGGGGGCCAAAGCTCCTACGAGCAGTACTTC. Translated, it gives CASSPEGGQSSYEQYF.

This clone was picked up a small number of times. The chain carries TRBV6-5 and TRBJ1-5; D gene ambiguous. Germline assignment: CDR1 MNHEY and CDR2 SVGAGI. CDR3 length: 14 amino acids. V was trimmed by 5 bases and J by 0 bases, leaving 8 bases between them. The CDR3 is CASSVLSSNQPQHF. The CDR3 region has the DNA TGTGCCAGCAGTGTACTGTCTAGCAATCAGCCCCAGCATTTT.

This rearrangement joins TRBV9 to TRBJ2-5; 10 bases fit TRBD1. This CDR3 has 15 residues. Per the germline V gene, CDR1 is SGDLS and CDR2 is YYNGEE. Germline trimming cut 4 bases from V and 5 bases from J; bases unmatched to any gene: 8. CDR3 DNA: TGTGCCAGCAGCTTAGGACAGGGGGGTGGGGAGACCCAGTACTTC. It translates to CASSLGQGGGETQYF.

The rearrangement uses TRBV2 and TRBJ1-5, with D possibly matching TRBD1 (5 bases). Germline V lookup: CDR1 SNHLY, CDR2 FYNNEI. This CDR3 has 15 residues. Trimming stripped 7 bases from V and 7 bases from J, with 20 bases between. CDR3 sequence (DNA): TGTGCCAGCAAAGAAGTTGGGGGAGGCGGACAGCCCCAGCATTTT. As protein: CASKEVGGGGQPQHF.

This clone was observed a few times. The chain has TRBV5-1 and TRBJ1-4; D is undetermined. With 3 bases removed from V and 8 bases from J, the gap between germline ends came to 14 bases. CDR1 is SGHRS, CDR2 YFSETQ, per germline. The CDR3 consists of 14 residues. The CDR3, as DNA: TGCGCCAGCAGCTCCGGGAGCTTGGGGGAAAAACTGTTTTTT. Translating it yields CASSSGSLGEKLFF.

This chain connects TRBV5-6 to TRBJ2-1, with D unclear. V shed 2 bases and J shed 4 bases, with 13 bases lying between them. This CDR3 has 15 residues. Germline V gives CDR1 SGHDT, CDR2 YYEEEE. For the CDR3, the DNA is TGTGCCAGCAGCTTCAGATCGCTGAATTACAATGAGCAGTTCTTC. Amino acid sequence: CASSFRSLNYNEQFF.

The rearrangement joins TRBV7-8 to TRBJ2-6, with 8 bases lining up with TRBD1. With 3 bases clipped from V and 1 base from J, the junction kept 2 bases outside the gene matches. The CDR3 extends over 16 amino acids. From germline, CDR1 is SGHVS and CDR2 FQNEAQ. The DNA of the CDR3 is TGTGCCAGCAGCTTGCAGGGGGCGTCTGGGGCCAACGTCCTGACTTTC. It encodes CASSLQGASGANVLTF.

The V gene is TRBV29-1, the J gene TRBJ2-1, with TRBD2 matching over 8 bases. CDR1 SQVTM and CDR2 ANQGSEA come from the germline V gene. Trimming took 4 bases from V and 1 from J; bases not matched to a gene: 6. The CDR3 length is 15 residues. CDR3 loop: CSVGLTSGSYNEQFF. The CDR3 DNA reads as TGCAGCGTTGGCCTTACTAGCGGTTCCTACAATGAGCAGTTCTTC.

In its sample, this clone was seen a few times. This chain's CDR3 is CASRSGTGSYEQYF. Written as DNA, the CDR3 is TGTGCCAGCAGGTCCGGGACAGGCTCCTACGAGCAGTACTTC. V usage is TRBV6-6 and J usage is TRBJ2-7; 8 bases are shared with TRBD1. Germline trimming cut 6 bases from V and 0 bases from J; bases unmatched to any gene: 4. Per germline, CDR1 MNHNY and CDR2 SVGAGI (reference sequence). The CDR3 contains 14 residues.

The chain combines TRBV18 with TRBJ2-2, with 9 bases fitting TRBD2. J lost 3 bases, V lost 1 base, and 9 bases had no gene match. Germline assignment: CDR1 KGHSH and CDR2 LQKENI. The CDR3 runs to 18 residues. The CDR3 nucleotides are TGTGCCAGCTCACCACGACTTTCTAGCGGGGTACACACCGGGGAGCTGTTTTTT. The encoded protein is CASSPRLSSGVHTGELFF.

This clone showed up just once. This rearrangement joins TRBV30 to TRBJ2-5; weak D call: TRBD2 (7 bases). The V and J ends lost 2 bases and 4 bases respectively, with 14 bases between them. This CDR3 has 14 amino acids. Looked up from germline, CDR1 is GTSNPN and CDR2 is SVGIG (reference sequence). The DNA of the CDR3 is TGTGCCTGGAGTAGTGGGGGGGCCGGAGAGACCCAGTACTTC. This translates into CAWSSGGAGETQYF.

The rearrangement uses TRBV5-1 and TRBJ2-7; the match to TRBD2 covers 10 bases. Germline V gene sequence: CDR1 SGHRS, CDR2 YFSETQ. The CDR3 has 16 amino acids. Trimming at V came to 4 bases and at J to 4 bases, leaving 11 bases not matched to a gene. CDR3 residues: CASSQTIAGGLYEQYF. CDR3 bases: TGCGCCAGCAGCCAAACCATAGCGGGGGGTTTGTACGAGCAGTACTTC.

This CDR3 is CASSVQYTEAFF. CDR3 in DNA: TGTGCCAGCAGTGTACAGTACACTGAAGCTTTCTTT. The chain is built from TRBV6-1 and TRBJ1-1; D unresolved. The V end lost 4 bases, the J end lost 3 bases, and 6 bases lay between the germline ends. Germline V gives CDR1 MNHNS, CDR2 SASEGT. This CDR3 comprises 12 residues.

This clone was seen only once. J is TRBJ1-2 and V is TRBV27; 7 nucleotides align to TRBD1. After removal of 3 bases from V and 8 bases from J, the junction contained 6 bases not matched to a gene. CDR1 MNHEY and CDR2 SMNVEV come from the germline V gene (reference sequence). The CDR3 is made up of 13 amino acids. The CDR3 sequence is CASSFDRAGGYTF. Written as DNA, the CDR3 is TGTGCCAGCAGTTTCGACAGGGCGGGCGGCTACACCTTC.

This clone was seen more than once but under ten times. The chain combines TRBV15 with TRBJ1-4; D possibly corresponds to TRBD1 (5 bases). The CDR3 length is 16 residues. Germline CDR1 LNHNV, CDR2 YYDKDF (reference sequence). V was shortened by 3 bases and J by 6 bases, with 17 bases between the two germline ends. The CDR3 bases are TGTGCCACCAGCAGGGACGTATGGGACTGGGATGAAAAACTGTTTTTT. Translation gives CATSRDVWDWDEKLFF. The full variable domain, completed using reference TRBV15 and TRBJ1-4, is DAMVIQNPRYQVTQFGKPVTLSCSQTLNHNVMYWYQQKSSQAPKLLFHYYDKDFNNEADTPDNFQSRRPNTSFCFLDIRSPGLGDTAMYLCATSRDVWDWDEKLFFGSGTQLSVL.

This clone occurred a few times. J is TRBJ2-1 and V is TRBV19; 7 nucleotides agree with TRBD2. The germline gives CDR1 LNHDA, CDR2 SQIVND (reference sequence). The junction had 3 bases not matched to a gene; V was cut back by 7 bases and J by 3 bases. The CDR3 runs 13 residues. As DNA, the CDR3 is TGTGCCAGTAATGGACTAGGCTACAATGAGCAGTTCTTC. Translating it yields CASNGLGYNEQFF.

This clone occurred a few times. V is TRBV10-3 and J is TRBJ1-2, with TRBD1 identical over 9 bases. The CDR3 totals 16 residues. Per the germline V gene, CDR1 is ENHRY and CDR2 is SYGVKD. V gave up 6 bases and J gave up 8 bases; unmatched junction bases: 16. CDR3 bases: TGTGCCATCAGGAACTCGATCCGGGACAGGGACAACGGCTACACCTTC. Translated, it gives CAIRNSIRDRDNGYTF.